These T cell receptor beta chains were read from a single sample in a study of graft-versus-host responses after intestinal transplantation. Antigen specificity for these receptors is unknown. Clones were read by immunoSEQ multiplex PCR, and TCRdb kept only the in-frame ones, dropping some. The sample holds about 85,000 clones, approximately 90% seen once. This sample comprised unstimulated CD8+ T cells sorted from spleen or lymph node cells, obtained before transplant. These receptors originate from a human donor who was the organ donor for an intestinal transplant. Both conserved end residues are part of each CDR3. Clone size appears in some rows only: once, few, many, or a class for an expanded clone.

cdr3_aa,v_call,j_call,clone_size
CAISMGQFPYEQYF,TRBV10-3,NA,NA
CASRRLTEDLAKNIQYF,TRBV2,TRBJ2-4,NA
CSVEGGTSSAGELFF,TRBV29-1,TRBJ2-2,NA
CASSDEGFQPQHF,TRBV10-2,TRBJ1-5,NA
CASSLTTGANYGYTF,TRBV27,TRBJ1-2,NA
CAISRGGSSNTGELFF,TRBV10-3,TRBJ2-2,NA
CASSFAPYEQYF,TRBV7-9,NA,NA
CAISATEYSSYEQYF,TRBV10-3,TRBJ2-7,NA
CASSYLGYNEQFF,TRBV6-5,TRBJ2-1,NA
CAISETDRNAIHGYTF,TRBV10-3,TRBJ1-2,NA
CASSGVRGGEKAQHF,TRBV6-1,TRBJ1-5,NA
CASSINSGTEAFF,TRBV19,TRBJ1-1,NA
CASSILTGVNQPQHF,TRBV19,TRBJ1-5,NA
CASSEPGGYYEQYF,TRBV6-1,TRBJ2-7,once
CSVVVGNQPQHF,TRBV29-1,TRBJ1-5,NA